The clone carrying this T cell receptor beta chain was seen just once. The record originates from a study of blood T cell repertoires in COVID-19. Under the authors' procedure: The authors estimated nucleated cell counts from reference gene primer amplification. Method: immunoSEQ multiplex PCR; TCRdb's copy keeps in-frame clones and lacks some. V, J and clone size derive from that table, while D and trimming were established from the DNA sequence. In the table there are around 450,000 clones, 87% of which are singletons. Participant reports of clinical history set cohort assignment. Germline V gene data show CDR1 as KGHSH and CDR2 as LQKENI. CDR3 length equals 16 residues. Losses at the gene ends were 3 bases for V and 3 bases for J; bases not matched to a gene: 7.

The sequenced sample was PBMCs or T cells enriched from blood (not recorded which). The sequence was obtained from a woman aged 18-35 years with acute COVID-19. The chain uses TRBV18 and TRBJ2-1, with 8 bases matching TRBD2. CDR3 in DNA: TGTGCCAGCTCACCGTACGCGGGGGGTCTCTACAATGAGCAGTTCTTC. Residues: CASSPYAGGLYNEQFF.